The 27 T cell receptor beta chains below come from one sample, sequenced in a study of T-cell reconstitution after alpha-beta-depleted transplantation in children. Molecular barcoding with unique molecular identifiers was used for the TCRbeta library. TCRdb used MiXCR to reprocess the PCR reads, holding one entry per CDR3 protein. The sample has about 400,000 distinct CDR3 sequences, 20% seen once. The sample consisted of PBMCs from the stem cell graft donor, taken from the stem cell graft. These receptors originate from a human donor who donated a stem cell graft to a child with acute myeloid leukemia.

This clonotype occurred a few times. The chain couples TRBV7-9 to TRBJ1-2; no firm D call. There are 14 residues in the CDR3. Per germline, CDR1 SEHNR and CDR2 FQNEAQ (reference sequence). V lost 1 base and J 4 bases, leaving 10 bases between the germline ends. The CDR3 DNA follows: TGTGCCAGCAGCTTAGGTCAGCTCTCCTATGGCTACACCTTC. Protein sequence: CASSLGQLSYGYTF.

V is TRBV5-1 and J is TRBJ2-7; 7 positions match TRBD1. The germline V gene encodes CDR1 SGHRS and CDR2 YFSETQ. Unmatched junction bases numbered 17, after V lost 0 bases and J lost 5 bases. CDR3 length: 18 amino acids. In nucleotides, the CDR3 is TGCGCCAGCAGCTTGGATCGGCCCTCCGGGACAGAGGACAACGAGCAGTACTTC. Encoded protein: CASSLDRPSGTEDNEQYF.

This clonotype has a count of ten or more. The V and J genes are TRBV20-1 and TRBJ2-7; 7 bases line up with TRBD1. The CDR3 contains 13 residues. Germline V gene sequence: CDR1 DFQATT, CDR2 SNEGSKA (reference sequence). V lost 6 bases and J lost 3; bases outside the gene matches: 8. The CDR3 region is CSARRQGHYEQYF. CDR3 in DNA: TGCAGTGCGAGAAGACAGGGACACTACGAGCAGTACTTC.

Only a few counts were recorded for this clonotype. The chain uses TRBV11-2 and TRBJ2-1; TRBD2 might be the D (6 bases). This CDR3 contains 13 residues. Between the trimmed V and J ends, which lost 5 bases and 10 bases, there was a span of 15 bases. CDR1 and CDR2 from the germline V gene are SGHAT and FQNNGV. CDR3 nucleotide sequence: TGTGCCAGCAGCCCCGGAGGGCCGGGGGAGCAGTTCTTC. It translates to CASSPGGPGEQFF.

The CDR3 DNA follows: TGTGCCAGCAGCCCGCTGCAGGGGGAGGAGACCCAGTACTTC. It codes for CASSPLQGEETQYF. The chain combines TRBV3-1 with TRBJ2-5, with TRBD1 matching 7 bases. The CDR3 consists of 14 residues. V trimming: 4 bases; J trimming: 5 bases; junction bases outside the gene matches: 7. Germline assignment: CDR1 LGHDT and CDR2 YNNKEL (reference sequence).

Many counts were recorded for this clonotype. The gene calls are TRBV20-1 and TRBJ2-1, with D tentatively TRBD2 (6 bases). Trimming stripped 5 bases from V and 5 bases from J, with 19 bases between. CDR3 length: 15 residues. Germline lookup yields CDR1 DFQATT and CDR2 SNEGSKA (reference sequence). Here the CDR3 reads CSAGRGLLPDNEQFF. DNA for the CDR3: TGCAGTGCTGGCCGGGGACTGCTCCCGGACAATGAGCAGTTCTTC.

The V and J genes are TRBV29-1 and TRBJ2-1, with D perhaps assigned TRBD1 or TRBD2 (5 bases each). The CDR3 is made up of 16 amino acids. V lost 1 base and J lost 4, with 17 bases in between. The V gene's germline CDR1 is SQVTM and CDR2 ANQGSEA. The CDR3 nucleotides are TGCAGCGTTGAAGGGCGGCTCCTGAGGGGTTACAATGAGCAGTTCTTC. Translation gives CSVEGRLLRGYNEQFF.

The genes are TRBV2 and TRBJ2-2, with D uncertain. The germline V and J ends were trimmed by 6 bases and 6 bases, with 17 bases remaining between them. Germline V gene data show CDR1 as SNHLY and CDR2 as FYNNEI. This CDR3 region has 15 residues. The CDR3 here is CASRGPAPAAGELFF. CDR3 coding DNA: TGTGCCAGCAGAGGGCCCGCGCCGGCGGCCGGGGAGCTGTTTTTT.

The chain combines TRBV5-6 with TRBJ2-5, with unresolved D. The germline V gene encodes CDR1 SGHDT and CDR2 YYEEEE. The CDR3 contains 13 residues. The V and J ends lost 2 bases and 5 bases respectively, with 10 bases between them. DNA of the CDR3: TGTGCCAGCAGCTTCGGCGGTTACGAGACCCAGTACTTC. Residues: CASSFGGYETQYF.

The V and J genes are TRBV5-4 and TRBJ2-5; no firm D call. The CDR3 has 14 amino acids. Germline-derived CDR1 and CDR2 are SGHNT and YYREEE (reference sequence). Trimming left V 4 bases short and J 0 bases short, with 10 bases between. The CDR3 is CASSQRSYQETQYF. In nucleotides, the CDR3 is TGTGCCAGCAGCCAGAGGTCGTACCAAGAGACCCAGTACTTC.

The chain uses TRBV7-7 and TRBJ2-7; 12 nucleotides agree with TRBD2. The V gene end was trimmed by 5 bases and the J gene end by 5 bases; junction bases not matched to a gene: 7. Germline V gene sequence: CDR1 SSHAT, CDR2 FNYEAQ (reference sequence). CDR3 length equals 15 residues. CDR3 loop: CASSPGLAGRDEQYF. The CDR3 region has the DNA TGTGCCAGCAGCCCCGGACTAGCGGGGAGGGACGAGCAGTACTTC.

This clonotype has ten or more counts. The J gene is TRBJ1-3, the V gene TRBV24-1; 11 bases map to TRBD1. The ends lost 8 bases at V and 4 bases at J; junction bases unmatched: 6. There are 15 residues in the CDR3. Germline values: CDR1 KGHDR, CDR2 SFDVKD. Here the CDR3 DNA reads TGTGCCACCATAGGACAGGGGGCGAGGGGAAACACCATATATTTT. Protein: CATIGQGARGNTIYF.

This clonotype turned up a few times. This chain uses TRBV29-1 with TRBJ2-3; 9 bases match TRBD2. This CDR3 spans 19 amino acids. CDR1 is SQVTM and CDR2 is ANQGSEA in the germline V gene. V shed 4 bases and J 0 bases; nucleotides not matched to a gene: 17. In nucleotides, the CDR3 is TGCAGCGTTGGGCCTAAGTACAGCGGGAGGACAAGAAGCACAGATACGCAGTATTTT. This codes for CSVGPKYSGRTRSTDTQYF.

This clonotype was found many times. The chain carries TRBV29-1 and TRBJ1-2; D perhaps matches TRBD1 (6 bases). This CDR3 has 14 residues. CDR1 is SQVTM and CDR2 is ANQGSEA in the germline V gene. V gave up 6 bases and J gave up 3 bases, with 17 bases separating them. CDR3 protein: CSVDPRGDYYGYTF. CDR3 nucleotide sequence: TGCAGCGTAGACCCCAGGGGAGACTACTATGGCTACACCTTC.

The chain links TRBV2 to TRBJ2-3; no definite D call. Trimming removed 4 bases from V and 4 bases from J, with 6 bases in between. Germline V gives CDR1 SNHLY, CDR2 FYNNEI. The CDR3 is made up of 12 amino acids. This CDR3 is CASSVVADTQYF. DNA for the CDR3: TGTGCCAGCAGTGTGGTGGCAGATACGCAGTATTTT. Combining the CDR3 with reference TRBV2 and TRBJ2-3 gives the whole variable domain EPEVTQTPSHQVTQMGQEVILRCVPISNHLYFYWYRQILGQKVEFLVSFYNNEISEKSEIFDDQFSVERPDGSNFTLKIRSTKLEDSAMYFCASSVVADTQYFGPGTRLTVL.

The CDR3 loop is CASSLALFGYTEAFF. Written as DNA, the CDR3 is TGTGCCAGCAGCTTAGCGCTCTTTGGGTACACTGAAGCTTTCTTT. The J gene is TRBJ1-1, the V gene TRBV7-9; D call uncertain. The CDR3 is 15 amino acids. Germline V gene data show CDR1 as SEHNR and CDR2 as FQNEAQ (reference sequence). V was pared by 0 bases and J by 3 bases, with 11 bases between.

V and J are TRBV10-1 and TRBJ2-7, with 7 bases matching TRBD1. V gave up 4 bases and J gave up 4 bases; unmatched junction bases: 10. Germline CDR1 reads WNHNN; CDR2 reads SYGVQD (reference sequence). The CDR3 contains 15 residues. The DNA for the CDR3 is TGCGCCAGCAGTGCGGGACAGCTGACATCGTACGAGCAGTACTTC. It is translated as CASSAGQLTSYEQYF.

V is TRBV12-3 or TRBV12-4 and J is TRBJ2-2, with D possibly TRBD1 on 7 matching bases. V was cut by 4 bases and J by 6 bases, with 15 bases left in between. This CDR3 is built from 15 residues. CDR3 region: CASSSQGGGAGELFF. Here the CDR3 DNA reads TGTGCCAGCAGTTCCCAGGGGGGCGGGGCCGGGGAGCTGTTTTTT.

This clonotype turned up a few times. The chain carries TRBV13 and TRBJ2-6; the D is unclear. Trimming left V 5 bases short and J 0 bases short, with 11 bases between. This CDR3 is built from 16 residues. CDR1 is PRHDT and CDR2 is FYEKMQ in the germline V gene (reference sequence). Here the CDR3 reads CASSGDIHSGANVLTF. The CDR3 DNA reads TGTGCCAGCAGCGGAGACATCCACTCTGGGGCCAACGTCCTGACTTTC.

This clonotype was observed a few times. At one of its ends the junction is not consistent with the germline gene, which may arise from a read error. The chain is built from TRBV20-1 and TRBJ1-2; no firm D call. Germline lookup yields CDR1 DFQATT and CDR2 SNEGSKA (reference sequence). This CDR3 has 10 amino acids. CDR3 coding DNA: TGCAGTGCTAGAGGAGCCCAGTCCTCCTTC. This encodes CSARGAQSSF.

The chain couples TRBV19 to TRBJ2-1, with 7 bases fitting TRBD2. This CDR3 has 13 amino acids. The junction had 4 bases not matched to a gene; V was cut back by 5 bases and J by 6 bases. The germline gives CDR1 LNHDA, CDR2 SQIVND (reference sequence). The CDR3 protein is CASSRDYLNEQFF. CDR3 DNA sequence: TGTGCCAGTAGTCGGGACTACCTCAATGAGCAGTTCTTC.

This chain uses TRBV24-1 with TRBJ2-3, with D perhaps given as TRBD1 or TRBD2 (7 bases each). The CDR3 spans 15 residues. Germline V gives CDR1 KGHDR, CDR2 SFDVKD. Trimming left V 3 bases short and J 5 bases short, with 14 bases between. In nucleotides, the CDR3 is TGTGCCACCAGTGATCAGGGGGGGGCCGAAGATACGCAGTATTTT. This sequence encodes CATSDQGGAEDTQYF.

This clonotype occurred many times. The rearrangement joins TRBV4-2 to TRBJ2-3; D might be TRBD1 or TRBD2, each matching 5 bases. The length of the CDR3 is 14 residues. In germline, CDR1 is LGHNA, CDR2 YNFKEQ. V was trimmed by 4 bases and J by 5 bases, leaving 13 bases between them. CDR3: CASSLRVGEDTQYF. CDR3 DNA: TGTGCCAGCAGCCTGAGGGTGGGGGAAGATACGCAGTATTTT.

This clonotype came up a few times. The V gene is TRBV29-1, the J gene TRBJ2-1; 9 nucleotides agree with TRBD2. V shed 0 bases and J 0 bases; nucleotides not matched to a gene: 12. Germline CDR1 SQVTM, CDR2 ANQGSEA. The CDR3 has 19 amino acids. The CDR3 sequence: CSVEDPGGRAFLSYNEQFF. CDR3 coding DNA: TGCAGCGTTGAAGATCCCGGCGGGAGGGCCTTTCTCTCCTACAATGAGCAGTTCTTC.

V is TRBV6-4 and J is TRBJ2-3; the D is unclear. Germline-derived CDR1 and CDR2 are MRHNA and SNTAGT. Trimming left V 0 bases short and J 1 base short, with 8 bases between. The CDR3 is 15 residues long. The CDR3 loop reads CASSDSGGGTDTQYF. For the CDR3, the DNA is TGTGCCAGCAGTGACTCGGGTGGGGGCACAGATACGCAGTATTTT.

CDR3 sequence reads: CASTSGVLETQYF. Written as DNA, the CDR3 is TGCGCCAGCACGTCAGGAGTATTGGAGACCCAGTACTTC. This chain joins TRBV10-2 and TRBJ2-5, with no clear D. V was cut by 7 bases and J by 5 bases, with 14 bases left in between. The CDR3 contains 13 residues. Per germline, CDR1 WSHSY and CDR2 SAAADI.

This clonotype showed up just a few times. The gene calls are TRBV5-1 and TRBJ1-1; 11 bases map to TRBD1. Germline CDR1 is SGHRS and CDR2 is YFSETQ. The CDR3 sequence is 17 residues long. With V trimmed by 1 base and J by 5 bases, 10 bases remained unmatched. CDR3 sequence (DNA): TGCGCCAGCAGCTTGCGGACAGGGGGCGCGGTAGGGACTGAAGCTTTCTTT. Its translation: CASSLRTGGAVGTEAFF.